This entry lists 15 T cell receptor beta chains sequenced from one sample in a study of tumor and adjacent non-tumor tissue in lung cancer. This sample's RNA came from whole unsorted tissue. This non-tumor lung sample came from over 3 cm beyond the tumor edge. A modified ARM-PCR protocol with three rounds of nested PCR amplified TCRbeta. A single record per CDR3 protein comes from TCRdb applying MiXCR to the multiplex PCR reads. The sample records about 60,000 distinct CDR3 sequences, roughly two thirds being singletons. Material for sequencing was distant non-tumor lung tissue. Source of these receptors: a man between 65 and 85 years old with non-small cell lung cancer.

Relative to its sample, this clonotype is medium-sized. V and J are TRBV11-1 and TRBJ2-2; 15 bases map to TRBD2. Germline CDR1 reads SGHAT; CDR2 reads FQDESV (reference sequence). V lost 4 bases to trimming and J lost 4 bases; unmatched junction nucleotides: 7. The CDR3 sequence is 18 residues long. CDR3 in DNA: TGTGCCAGCAGCTCGGGACTAGCGGGGGGCAGATCCACCGGGGAGCTGTTTTTT. Protein product: CASSSGLAGGRSTGELFF.

This clonotype was counted only a few times. The CDR3 region is CSASRDGNEKLFF. CDR3 nucleotides: TGCAGTGCTTCCCGGGACGGCAATGAAAAACTGTTTTTT. This chain uses TRBV20-1 with TRBJ1-4; weak D call: TRBD1 (5 bases). This CDR3 spans 13 amino acids. V lost 5 bases, J lost 5 bases, and 12 bases lay in between. Germline V gene data show CDR1 as DFQATT and CDR2 as SNEGSKA (reference sequence).

In its sample, this clonotype was seen many times. This chain joins TRBV4-2 and TRBJ2-7; a possible D gene is TRBD2 (6 bases). V dropped 0 bases and J dropped 2 bases, with 8 bases sitting between them. The CDR3 consists of 14 residues. Germline assignment: CDR1 LGHNA and CDR2 YNFKEQ. The CDR3 DNA follows: TGTGCCAGCAGCCAAGATTGGGGGGCCTACGAGCAGTACTTC. Protein: CASSQDWGAYEQYF.

This clonotype turned up a few times. The gene calls are TRBV5-5 and TRBJ2-2; D gene uncertain. The V end lost 1 base, the J end lost 2 bases, and 9 bases lay between the germline ends. The CDR3 totals 15 residues. Per the germline V gene, CDR1 is SGHKS and CDR2 is YYEKEE (reference sequence). The CDR3 nucleotides read TGTGCCAGCAGCTTGATGCTGGGTAACACCGGGGAGCTGTTTTTT. Translation: CASSLMLGNTGELFF.

As for this clonotype: One end of the junction fails to match germline, which may point to a read error. The rearrangement links TRBV29-1 to TRBJ2-3; 8 nucleotides agree with TRBD2. The CDR3 is 19 amino acids. The germline gives CDR1 SQVTM, CDR2 ANQGSEA. The CDR3: CSVQGGLSLRGRRADTQYF. In nucleotides, the CDR3 is TGCAGCGTTCAAGGAGGGTTGTCTTTGCGCGGGAGGAGGGCAGATACGCAGTATTTC.

This sequence joins TRBV7-8 and TRBJ2-2, with D tentatively TRBD1 or TRBD2 (5 bases each). From germline, CDR1 is SGHVS and CDR2 FQNEAQ. V lost 4 bases and J 4 bases, leaving 13 bases between the germline ends. The CDR3 loop spans 15 amino acids. CDR3 region: CASSSSGTATGELFF. CDR3 sequence (DNA): TGTGCCAGCAGCTCGTCCGGGACGGCCACCGGGGAGCTGTTTTTT. Filled out from reference TRBV7-8 and TRBJ2-2, the complete variable domain reads GAGVSQSPRYKVAKRGQDVALRCDPISGHVSLFWYQQALGQGPEFLTYFQNEAQLDKSGLPSDRFFAERPEGSVSTLKIQRTQQEDSAVYLCASSSSGTATGELFFGEGSRLTVL.

About this clonotype itself: It is likely a read error, because the conserved phenylalanine at the end of the CDR3 is missing. It is unclear where the CDR3 begins or ends on the DNA, so no DNA is shown, and the CDR3 is as TCRdb lists it. The chain employs TRBV7-8 and TRBJ2-7. Both ends counted, the CDR3 spans 12 residues. CDR1 and CDR2 from the germline V gene are SGHVS and FQNEAQ. CDR3 loop: CASSLAGYERYL.

About this clonotype: The junction differs from germline at one of its ends, possibly a read error. V and J are TRBV29-1 and TRBJ2-7, with D possibly TRBD2 on 5 matching bases. Germline V CDR1 and CDR2: SQVTM, ANQGSEA. This CDR3 spans 12 amino acids. CDR3 coding DNA: TGCGGCGTTGAAATGCTACGGGGCGAGCAGTACTTC. As protein: CGVEMLRGEQYF.

Concerning this clonotype: This could be a read error, since a much larger clone is one nucleotide away. V usage is TRBV10-3 and J usage is TRBJ1-2; 9 nucleotides align to TRBD1. Germline assignment: CDR1 ENHRY and CDR2 SYGVKD. The CDR3 length is 15 residues. Germline trimming cut 6 bases from V and 8 bases from J; bases unmatched to any gene: 13. Here the CDR3 reads CAISKGQGINGGYTF. In nucleotides, the CDR3 is TGTGCCATCAGCAAAGGACAGGGGATTAATGGCGGCTACACCTTC.

This clonotype showed up just once. V is TRBV6-1 and J is TRBJ1-1, with a tentative D call TRBD1 (6 bases). The CDR3 totals 14 residues. Germline V gene lookup returns CDR1 MNHNS and CDR2 SASEGT. V shed 3 bases and J shed 8 bases, with 16 bases lying between them. CDR3 protein: CASSDRTDQGEAFF. In DNA form, the CDR3 reads TGTGCCAGCAGTGACCGAACGGACCAGGGGGAAGCTTTCTTT.

Note on this clonotype: A much larger clonotype is one base distant, so this may be a read error. The genes are TRBV6-2 or TRBV6-3 and TRBJ2-1; TRBD2 aligns across 15 bases. This CDR3 spans 17 amino acids. Germline CDR1 MNHEY, CDR2 SVGEGT. The CDR3 DNA is TGTACCAGCAGTTACGCCTGGACTAGCGGGGGGGCCAATGAGCAGTTCTTC. Protein: CTSSYAWTSGGANEQFF.

The gene calls are TRBV11-2 and TRBJ2-7; TRBD2 is a possible D gene (6 bases). CDR3 length: 14 residues. Germline loops: CDR1 SGHAT, CDR2 FQNNGV. V was clipped by 6 bases and J by 1 base, with 13 bases between them. The CDR3 nucleotides are TGTGCCAGCAGGTTTGGGGGGTTGTCCTACGAGCAGTACTTC. Translated, it gives CASRFGGLSYEQYF.

Only a few counts were recorded for this clonotype. The rearrangement links TRBV30 to TRBJ2-5, with D maybe TRBD2 (6 bases). This CDR3 region has 14 residues. Germline V gives CDR1 GTSNPN, CDR2 SVGIG (reference sequence). The V gene lost 2 bases and the J gene lost 4 bases, with 14 bases spanning the gap. The CDR3 reads CAWSSSGWLETQYF. The CDR3 DNA reads as TGTGCCTGGAGTAGCAGCGGGTGGTTAGAGACCCAGTACTTC.

This clonotype was seen a handful of times. A much larger clone sits a single nucleotide away, making a read error possible. The gene calls are TRBV10-3 and TRBJ1-5; a weak D match, TRBD1 (6 bases). V lost 8 bases, J lost 4 bases, and 15 bases lay in between. CDR3 length: 14 amino acids. The germline V gene has CDR1 ENHRY and CDR2 SYGVKD. This CDR3 reads CAIGRAGANQPQHF. Here the CDR3 DNA reads TGTGCCATCGGGAGGGCGGGGGCAAATCAGCCCCAGCATTTT.

Details on this clonotype: Here the CDR3 omits its conserved ending phenylalanine or tryptophan, so a read error is the likely source. No DNA is shown, since the ends of the CDR3 on it are uncertain; the CDR3 is the one TCRdb lists. V gene TRBV11-1 combines with J gene TRBJ2-5; the tabulated D call, TRBD1, remains unverified against the DNA. Germline V gene lookup returns CDR1 SGHAT and CDR2 FQDESV (reference sequence). The CDR3 adds up to 14 amino acids, both ends counted. CDR3 sequence reads: CASTRGDPQETLYS.